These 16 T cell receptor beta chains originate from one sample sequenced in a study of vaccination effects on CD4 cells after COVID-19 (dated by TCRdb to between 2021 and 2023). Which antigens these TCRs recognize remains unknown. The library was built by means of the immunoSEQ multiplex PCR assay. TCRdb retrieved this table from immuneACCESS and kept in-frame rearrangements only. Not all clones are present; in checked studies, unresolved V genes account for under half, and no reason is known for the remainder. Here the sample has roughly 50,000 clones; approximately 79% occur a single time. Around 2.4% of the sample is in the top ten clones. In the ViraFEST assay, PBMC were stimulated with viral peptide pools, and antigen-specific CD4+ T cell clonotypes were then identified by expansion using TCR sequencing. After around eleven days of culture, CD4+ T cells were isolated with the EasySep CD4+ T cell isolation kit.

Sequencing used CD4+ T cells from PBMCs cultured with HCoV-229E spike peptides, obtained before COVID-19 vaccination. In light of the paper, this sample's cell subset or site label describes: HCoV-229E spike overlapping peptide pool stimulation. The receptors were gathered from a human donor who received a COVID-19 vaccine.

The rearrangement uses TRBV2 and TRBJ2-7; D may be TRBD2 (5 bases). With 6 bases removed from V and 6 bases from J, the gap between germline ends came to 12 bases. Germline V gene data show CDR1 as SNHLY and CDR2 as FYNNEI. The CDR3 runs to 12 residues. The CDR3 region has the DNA TGTGCCAGCAGGGACCTGGAGGCCGAGCAGTACGTC. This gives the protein CASRDLEAEQYV.

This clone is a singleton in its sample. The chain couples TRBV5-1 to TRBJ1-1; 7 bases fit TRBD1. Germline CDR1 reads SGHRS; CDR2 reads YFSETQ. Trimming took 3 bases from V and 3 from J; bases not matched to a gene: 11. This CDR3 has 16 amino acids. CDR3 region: CASSWGTAPGDTEAFF. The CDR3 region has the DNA TGCGCCAGCAGCTGGGGGACAGCCCCAGGCGACACTGAAGCTTTCTTT.

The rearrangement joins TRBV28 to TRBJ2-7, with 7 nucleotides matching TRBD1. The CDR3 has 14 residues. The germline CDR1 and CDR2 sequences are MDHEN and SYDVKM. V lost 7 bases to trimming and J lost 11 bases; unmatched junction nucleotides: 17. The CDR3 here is CASTPGQVESPKYV. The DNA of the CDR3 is TGTGCCAGCACCCCTGGACAGGTGGAATCCCCGAAGTACGTC.

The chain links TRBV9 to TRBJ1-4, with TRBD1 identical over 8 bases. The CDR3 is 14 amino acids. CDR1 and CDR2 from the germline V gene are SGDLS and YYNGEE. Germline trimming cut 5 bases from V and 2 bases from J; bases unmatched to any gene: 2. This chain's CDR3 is CASSDRGTNEKLFF. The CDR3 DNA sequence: TGTGCCAGCAGTGACAGGGGTACTAATGAAAAACTGTTTTTT.

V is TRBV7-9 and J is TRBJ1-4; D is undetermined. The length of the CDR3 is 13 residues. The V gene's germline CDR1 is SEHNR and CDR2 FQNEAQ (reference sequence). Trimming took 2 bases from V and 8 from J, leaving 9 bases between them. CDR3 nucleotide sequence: TGTGCCAGCAGCTTAATCATTACAGAAAAACTGTTTTTT. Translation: CASSLIITEKLFF.

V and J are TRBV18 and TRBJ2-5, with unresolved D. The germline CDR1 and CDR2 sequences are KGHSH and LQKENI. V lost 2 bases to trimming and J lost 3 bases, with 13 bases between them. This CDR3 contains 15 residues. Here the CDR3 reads CASSPVRLGKETQYF. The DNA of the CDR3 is TGTGCCAGCTCACCAGTGAGGCTGGGGAAAGAGACCCAGTACTTC. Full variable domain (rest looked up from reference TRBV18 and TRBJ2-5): NAGVMQNPRHLVRRRGQEARLRCSPMKGHSHVYWYRQLPEEGLKFMVYLQKENIIDESGMPKERFSAEFPKEGPSILRIQQVVRGDSAAYFCASSPVRLGKETQYFGPGTRLLVL.

For the CDR3, the DNA is TGTGCCAGCAGGGACAGCTCTGGAAACACCATATATTTT. Its protein product is CASRDSSGNTIYF. V usage is TRBV25-1 and J usage is TRBJ1-3; tentatively, D is TRBD1 (6 bases). The CDR3 totals 13 residues. Looked up from germline, CDR1 is MGHDK and CDR2 is SYGVNS. V lost 6 bases, J lost 0 bases, and 6 bases lay in between.

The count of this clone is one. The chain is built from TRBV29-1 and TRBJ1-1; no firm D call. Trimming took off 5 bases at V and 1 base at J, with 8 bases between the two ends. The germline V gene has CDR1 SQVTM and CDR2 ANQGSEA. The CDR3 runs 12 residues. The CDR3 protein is CSVNRGNTEAFF. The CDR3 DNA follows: TGCAGCGTTAATCGGGGGAACACTGAAGCTTTCTTT.

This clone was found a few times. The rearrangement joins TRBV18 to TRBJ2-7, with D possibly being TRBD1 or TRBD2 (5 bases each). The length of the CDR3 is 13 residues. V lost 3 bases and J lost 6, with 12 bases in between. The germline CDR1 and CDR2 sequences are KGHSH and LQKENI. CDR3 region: CASSPAAGSEQYV. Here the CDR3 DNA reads TGTGCCAGCTCACCGGCGGCAGGGAGCGAGCAGTACGTC.

The CDR3 coding sequence is TGTGCCAGCAGTTATAAGGAGACCCAGTACTTC. Amino acids: CASSYKETQYF. This sequence joins TRBV6-2 or TRBV6-3 and TRBJ2-5, with D uncertain. Germline V lookup: CDR1 MNHEY, CDR2 SVGEGT. Between the trimmed V and J ends, which lost 3 bases and 5 bases, there was a span of 4 bases. The CDR3 spans 11 residues.

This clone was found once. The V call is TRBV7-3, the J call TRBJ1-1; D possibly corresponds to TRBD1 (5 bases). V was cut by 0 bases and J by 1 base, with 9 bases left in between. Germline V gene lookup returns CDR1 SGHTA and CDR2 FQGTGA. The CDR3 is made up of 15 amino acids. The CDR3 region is CASSLTWGGNTEAFF. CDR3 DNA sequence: TGTGCCAGCAGCTTAACATGGGGGGGGAACACTGAAGCTTTCTTT.

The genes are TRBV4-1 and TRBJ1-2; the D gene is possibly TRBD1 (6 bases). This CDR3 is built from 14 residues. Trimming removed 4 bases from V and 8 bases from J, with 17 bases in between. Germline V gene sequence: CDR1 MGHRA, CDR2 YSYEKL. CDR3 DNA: TGCGCCAGCAGCCGAACAGGGTCGACGGGAGGCTACACCTTC. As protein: CASSRTGSTGGYTF.

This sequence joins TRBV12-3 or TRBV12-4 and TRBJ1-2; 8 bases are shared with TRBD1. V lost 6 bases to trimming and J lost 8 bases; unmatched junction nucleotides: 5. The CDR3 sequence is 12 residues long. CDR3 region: CASRRDRRGYTF. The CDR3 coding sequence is TGTGCCAGCAGGAGGGACAGGAGGGGCTACACCTTC.

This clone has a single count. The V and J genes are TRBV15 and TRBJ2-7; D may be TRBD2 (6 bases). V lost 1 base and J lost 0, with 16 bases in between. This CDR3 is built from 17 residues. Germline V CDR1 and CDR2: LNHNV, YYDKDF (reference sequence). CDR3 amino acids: CATSRVRGTDGSYEQYV. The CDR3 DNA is TGTGCCACCAGCAGAGTTCGGGGGACTGACGGCTCCTACGAGCAGTACGTC.

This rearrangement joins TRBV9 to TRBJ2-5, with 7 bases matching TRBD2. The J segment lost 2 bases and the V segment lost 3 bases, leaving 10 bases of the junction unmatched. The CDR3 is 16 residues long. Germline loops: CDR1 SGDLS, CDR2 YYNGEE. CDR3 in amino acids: CASSALLGGAQETQYF. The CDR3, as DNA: TGTGCCAGCAGCGCTCTCTTGGGAGGGGCACAAGAGACCCAGTACTTC.

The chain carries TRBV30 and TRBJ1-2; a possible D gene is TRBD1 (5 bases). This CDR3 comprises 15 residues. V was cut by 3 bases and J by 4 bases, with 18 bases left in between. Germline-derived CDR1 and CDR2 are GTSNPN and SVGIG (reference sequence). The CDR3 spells CAWRGRAAPSYGYTF. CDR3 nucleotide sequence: TGTGCCTGGAGGGGACGGGCTGCGCCGTCCTATGGCTACACCTTC.